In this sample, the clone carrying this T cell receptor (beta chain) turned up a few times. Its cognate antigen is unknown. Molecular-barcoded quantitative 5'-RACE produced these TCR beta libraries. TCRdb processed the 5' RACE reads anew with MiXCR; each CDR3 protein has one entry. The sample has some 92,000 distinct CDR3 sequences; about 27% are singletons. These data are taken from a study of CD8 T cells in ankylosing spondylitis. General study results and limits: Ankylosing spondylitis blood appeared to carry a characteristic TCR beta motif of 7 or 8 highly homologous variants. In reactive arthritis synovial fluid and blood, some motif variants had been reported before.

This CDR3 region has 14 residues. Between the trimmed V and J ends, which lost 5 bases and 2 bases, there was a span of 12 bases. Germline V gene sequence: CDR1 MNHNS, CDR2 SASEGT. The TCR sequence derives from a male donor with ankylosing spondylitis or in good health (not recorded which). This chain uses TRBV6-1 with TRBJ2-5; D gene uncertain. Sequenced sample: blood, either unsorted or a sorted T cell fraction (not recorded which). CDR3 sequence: CASSPAQFQETQYF. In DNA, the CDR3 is TGTGCCAGCAGTCCCGCCCAGTTTCAAGAGACCCAGTACTTC.